This entry lists 29 T cell receptor beta chains sequenced from one sample in a study of technical replicates of blood from several donors. The repertoire was sequenced with immunoSEQ multiplex PCR; TCRdb's copy has only in-frame clones and lacks some. The sample shows some 57,000 clones, approximately 97% of them seen only once. Sequenced material: T cells isolated from PBMCs. All receptors come from a human donor in good health.

CDR3 residues: CASSPGPRLEEKLFF. Here the CDR3 DNA reads TGTGCCAGCTCACCAGGGCCCAGGCTTGAGGAAAAACTGTTTTTT. The chain recombines TRBV18 with TRBJ1-4; no firm D call. Germline CDR1 and CDR2: KGHSH and LQKENI. The CDR3 length is 15 residues. Trimming took 2 bases from V and 8 from J, leaving 15 bases between them.

This clone was observed once. The chain carries TRBV18 and TRBJ2-7; 9 bases are shared with TRBD1. From germline, CDR1 is KGHSH and CDR2 LQKENI. With 3 bases clipped from V and 0 bases from J, the junction kept 15 bases outside the gene matches. The CDR3 length is 19 residues. The CDR3 spells CASSPQRRDGTGSSYEQYF. DNA for the CDR3: TGTGCCAGCTCACCCCAACGTAGGGACGGGACAGGGAGCTCCTACGAGCAGTACTTC.

The chain links TRBV2 to TRBJ2-5; D gene uncertain. There are 13 residues in the CDR3. V shed 7 bases and J shed 4 bases, with 13 bases lying between them. CDR1 and CDR2 (germline): SNHLY, FYNNEI. This CDR3 reads CASNPETGETQYF. CDR3 DNA: TGTGCCAGCAATCCGGAGACGGGAGAGACCCAGTACTTC.

The rearrangement joins TRBV6-5 to TRBJ2-1, with 8 nucleotides matching TRBD2. Trimming cost V 2 bases and J 5 bases; bases outside gene matches: 5. Germline V gene data show CDR1 as MNHEY and CDR2 as SVGAGI. The CDR3 has 15 amino acids. The CDR3 here is CASSYLGGGHNEQFF. CDR3 nucleotide sequence: TGTGCCAGCAGTTACCTCGGCGGGGGGCACAATGAGCAGTTCTTC.

The chain links TRBV5-1 to TRBJ2-5; 7 nucleotides line up with TRBD2. The trim removed 0 bases at V and 0 bases at J, leaving 2 bases unmatched. The CDR3 extends over 15 amino acids. CDR1 and CDR2 from the germline V gene are SGHRS and YFSETQ. In DNA form, the CDR3 reads TGCGCCAGCAGCTTGGCTAGCGGATACCAAGAGACCCAGTACTTC. Its protein product is CASSLASGYQETQYF.

The J gene is TRBJ2-5, the V gene TRBV27, with D possibly TRBD2 on 5 matching bases. The CDR3 extends over 15 amino acids. V was pared by 5 bases and J by 4 bases, with 17 bases between. The germline CDR1 and CDR2 sequences are MNHEY and SMNVEV (reference sequence). CDR3 sequence (DNA): TGTGCCAGCAGTCCGATGGGTCCCAGCGGAGAGACCCAGTACTTC. Translating gives CASSPMGPSGETQYF.

This clone has only one observation. The genes are TRBV5-1 and TRBJ1-5, with a weak D call TRBD1 (6 bases). The CDR3 extends over 13 amino acids. CDR1 is SGHRS, CDR2 YFSETQ, per germline. The germline V and J ends were trimmed by 7 bases and 0 bases, with 8 bases remaining between them. For the CDR3, the DNA is TGCGCCAGCCGGACAGATAGCAATCAGCCCCAGCATTTT. This codes for CASRTDSNQPQHF.

CDR3 sequence: CASSQGGVGDGYTF. The CDR3 coding sequence is TGCGCCAGCAGCCAAGGGGGGGTTGGTGATGGCTACACCTTC. This chain uses TRBV4-1 with TRBJ1-2; TRBD1 might be the D (5 bases). This CDR3 contains 14 residues. Germline-derived CDR1 and CDR2 are MGHRA and YSYEKL. Trimming stripped 1 base from V and 6 bases from J, with 12 bases between.

The chain couples TRBV11-2 to TRBJ2-7; 8 positions agree with TRBD2. V lost 4 bases, J lost 4 bases, and 12 bases stayed unmatched. Germline assignment: CDR1 SGHAT and CDR2 FQNNGV. CDR3 length: 16 residues. The CDR3 DNA sequence: TGTGCCAGCAGCTCCCCCCCGACTAGCGCCTCGTACGAGCAGTACTTC. This encodes CASSSPPTSASYEQYF.

The sample holds one count of this clone. The gene calls are TRBV7-8 and TRBJ2-3; D remains unclear. This CDR3 comprises 13 residues. V was pared by 4 bases and J by 0 bases, with 5 bases between. Germline-derived CDR1 and CDR2 are SGHVS and FQNEAQ. CDR3 in amino acids: CASSSYSTDTQYF. CDR3 DNA: TGTGCCAGCAGCTCCTATAGCACAGATACGCAGTATTTT.

This chain uses TRBV10-2 with TRBJ1-1, with 8 bases identical to TRBD1. This CDR3 spans 16 amino acids. The ends lost 3 bases at V and 7 bases at J; junction bases unmatched: 13. The germline V gene encodes CDR1 WSHSY and CDR2 SAAADI. The CDR3 DNA reads TGCGCCAGCAGTGATCTAAGGGGACAGGACCTAATTGAAGCTTTCTTT. This translates into CASSDLRGQDLIEAFF.

The gene calls are TRBV4-1 and TRBJ2-2, with D possibly being TRBD2 (5 bases). The CDR3 loop spans 14 amino acids. The germline gives CDR1 MGHRA, CDR2 YSYEKL. V lost 4 bases and J lost 4, with 10 bases in between. The CDR3 loop reads CASSPNRGTGELFF. DNA for the CDR3: TGCGCCAGCAGCCCAAACCGGGGCACCGGGGAGCTGTTTTTT.

V usage is TRBV29-1 and J usage is TRBJ2-5; 9 positions agree with TRBD2. In germline, CDR1 is SQVTM, CDR2 ANQGSEA. The CDR3 runs 18 residues. V dropped 2 bases and J dropped 5; count of bases not matched to a gene: 18. In nucleotides, the CDR3 is TGCAGCGTTGAACCCCCGGGGAGCGGGAGGCCGAGTAGGGAGACCCAGTACTTC. Its protein is CSVEPPGSGRPSRETQYF.

V is TRBV11-2 and J is TRBJ2-5; TRBD1 matches 9 bases. Losses at the gene ends were 5 bases for V and 7 bases for J; bases not matched to a gene: 11. The CDR3 consists of 15 residues. In germline, CDR1 is SGHAT, CDR2 FQNNGV. CDR3 sequence: CASSPRRDRDGTQYF. The DNA for the CDR3 is TGTGCCAGCAGCCCCCGCCGGGACAGGGATGGGACCCAGTACTTC.

This clone was seen a single time. This sequence joins TRBV9 and TRBJ2-6, with no clear D. Germline values: CDR1 SGDLS, CDR2 YYNGEE. This CDR3 region has 14 residues. V was clipped by 4 bases and J by 4 bases, with 9 bases between them. The CDR3 protein is CASSSPLGANVLTF. DNA for the CDR3: TGTGCCAGCAGCTCTCCGCTAGGGGCCAACGTCCTGACTTTC.

The rearrangement joins TRBV28 to TRBJ1-5; 9 positions match TRBD1. CDR1 is MDHEN, CDR2 SYDVKM, per germline. The CDR3 loop spans 15 amino acids. The V and J ends lost 2 bases and 6 bases, in that order; junction bases with no gene match: 5. The CDR3 bases are TGTGCCAGCAGTTTAAAGGGACAGGGAGGTCAGCCCCAGCATTTT. It translates to CASSLKGQGGQPQHF.

The chain employs TRBV12-5 and TRBJ1-5; D may be TRBD1 (5 bases). The CDR3 length is 16 residues. V lost 5 bases, J lost 0 bases, and 14 bases lay in between. Germline V gene lookup returns CDR1 LGHNT and CDR2 FRNRAP. The CDR3 DNA sequence: TGTGCTAGTGGTGTCCAGACAGATTATAGCAATCAGCCCCAGCATTTT. It translates to CASGVQTDYSNQPQHF. Full variable domain (outside the CDR3, taken from reference TRBV12-5 and TRBJ1-5): DARVTQTPRHKVTEMGQEVTMRCQPILGHNTVFWYRQTMMQGLELLAYFRNRAPLDDSGMPKDRFSAEMPDATLATLKIQPSEPRDSAVYFCASGVQTDYSNQPQHFGDGTRLSIL.

The chain uses TRBV6-6 and TRBJ2-3; 10 nucleotides line up with TRBD1. The CDR3 covers 15 residues. V lost 6 bases, J lost 3 bases, and 6 bases stayed unmatched. Germline V gene sequence: CDR1 MNHNY, CDR2 SVGAGI (reference sequence). In nucleotides, the CDR3 is TGTGCCAGCAGAACCGGGACAGGGGAAACAGATACGCAGTATTTT. Protein sequence: CASRTGTGETDTQYF.

The rearrangement links TRBV28 to TRBJ1-1; D is undetermined. Germline V CDR1 and CDR2: MDHEN, SYDVKM. V lost 3 bases and J lost 5, with 7 bases in between. CDR3 size: 12 residues. CDR3 DNA: TGTGCCAGCAGTTTGTTCAGGACTGAAGCTTTCTTT. Its translation is CASSLFRTEAFF.

V and J are TRBV27 and TRBJ2-1; D might be TRBD1 (5 bases). Per germline, CDR1 MNHEY and CDR2 SMNVEV (reference sequence). V was clipped by 5 bases and J by 4 bases, with 9 bases between them. The CDR3 sequence is 13 residues long. CDR3 DNA: TGTGCCAGCAGTAGCCAGGGTTACAATGAGCAGTTCTTC. The encoded protein is CASSSQGYNEQFF.

The genes are TRBV9 and TRBJ2-3; 10 nucleotides line up with TRBD2. CDR1 is SGDLS, CDR2 YYNGEE, per germline. The CDR3 has 15 amino acids. V lost 8 bases to trimming and J lost 1 base; unmatched junction nucleotides: 7. CDR3 protein: CASSPSGGGTDTQYF. CDR3 DNA sequence: TGTGCCAGTTCTCCGAGCGGGGGGGGCACAGATACGCAGTATTTT.

The chain employs TRBV10-1 and TRBJ1-1, with unresolved D. The CDR3 loop spans 13 amino acids. Germline V lookup: CDR1 WNHNN, CDR2 SYGVQD (reference sequence). Trimming took off 4 bases at V and 8 bases at J, with 14 bases between the two ends. The CDR3 DNA sequence: TGCGCCAGCAGTGGGTTCGCCCGCGGAGAAGCTTTCTTT. Encoded protein: CASSGFARGEAFF.

This clone was observed once. The chain joins TRBV5-6 to TRBJ1-1; maybe TRBD1 (6 bases). The V end lost 4 bases, the J end lost 7 bases, and 17 bases lay between the germline ends. CDR1 is SGHDT and CDR2 is YYEEEE in the germline V gene. The CDR3 length is 14 residues. CDR3 sequence: CASSPIGGGIEAFF. In DNA form, the CDR3 reads TGTGCCAGCAGCCCTATAGGGGGGGGAATTGAAGCTTTCTTT.

This clone was seen only once. V and J are TRBV4-1 and TRBJ1-2, with 11 bases lining up with TRBD1. Trimming at V came to 4 bases and at J to 7 bases, leaving 8 bases not matched to a gene. The CDR3 is made up of 15 amino acids. CDR1 and CDR2 (germline): MGHRA, YSYEKL. The CDR3 DNA reads as TGCGCCAGCAGCCTTAATGGACAGGGGGCGCTTGGCTACACCTTC. Residues: CASSLNGQGALGYTF.

This chain connects TRBV11-3 to TRBJ2-7; 7 bases fit TRBD1. Germline V CDR1 and CDR2: SGHNT, YENEEA. This CDR3 has 14 residues. Trimming took 5 bases from V and 3 from J; bases not matched to a gene: 7. CDR3 residues: CASSPRDRGYEQYF. CDR3 DNA sequence: TGTGCCAGCAGCCCACGGGACAGAGGCTACGAGCAGTACTTC.

This clone was observed once. The rearrangement links TRBV5-6 to TRBJ1-2; TRBD1 agrees at 10 bases. CDR1 is SGHDT and CDR2 is YYEEEE in the germline V gene. The trim removed 7 bases at V and 4 bases at J, leaving 7 bases unmatched. The CDR3 spans 14 residues. The CDR3 nucleotides read TGTGCCAGCGAGGGGACAGGGGACATCTATGGCTACACCTTC. Residues: CASEGTGDIYGYTF.

The V call is TRBV27, the J call TRBJ2-7, with D possibly TRBD1 on 6 matching bases. Trimming removed 6 bases from V and 0 bases from J, with 12 bases in between. The CDR3 consists of 14 residues. The germline CDR1 and CDR2 sequences are MNHEY and SMNVEV (reference sequence). The CDR3 sequence: CASSPTGSSYEQYF. The CDR3 DNA reads TGTGCCAGCAGCCCGACAGGAAGCTCCTACGAGCAGTACTTC.

CDR3 DNA sequence: TGTGCCAGCAGTCCATTACAGGGGTTGGGTTATGGGGCTTTCTTT. It yields the protein CASSPLQGLGYGAFF. This sequence joins TRBV28 and TRBJ1-1, with 7 positions matching TRBD1. The CDR3 contains 15 residues. Germline CDR1 is MDHEN and CDR2 is SYDVKM. Losses at the gene ends were 5 bases for V and 11 bases for J; bases not matched to a gene: 17. The full variable domain, in which reference TRBV28 and TRBJ1-1 provide the parts outside the CDR3, is DVKVTQSSRYLVKRTGEKVFLECVQDMDHENMFWYRQDPGLGLRLIYFSYDVKMKEKGDIPEGYSVSREKKERFSLILESASTNQTSMYLCASSPLQGLGYGAFFGQGTRLTVV.

The gene calls are TRBV5-6 and TRBJ2-3; TRBD2 matches 8 bases. V dropped 3 bases and J dropped 1; count of bases not matched to a gene: 7. This CDR3 spans 16 amino acids. Germline values: CDR1 SGHDT, CDR2 YYEEEE. The CDR3 is CASSSTLGGGTDTQYF. The CDR3 nucleotides are TGTGCCAGCAGCTCCACCCTCGGGGGGGGCACAGATACGCAGTATTTT.